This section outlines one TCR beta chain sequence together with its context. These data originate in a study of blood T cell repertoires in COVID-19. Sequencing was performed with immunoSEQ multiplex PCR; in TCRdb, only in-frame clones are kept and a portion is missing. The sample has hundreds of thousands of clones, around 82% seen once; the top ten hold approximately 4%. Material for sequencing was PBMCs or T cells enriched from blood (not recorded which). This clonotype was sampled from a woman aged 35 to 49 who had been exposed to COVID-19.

CDR3 amino acids: CASSRTGTEQFF. The CDR3 coding sequence is TGTGCCAGCAGCCGCACCGGGACAGAGCAGTTCTTC. V gene TRBV3-1 (or the pseudogene TRBV3-2) combines with J gene TRBJ2-1; D is perhaps TRBD1 (6 bases). From germline, CDR1 is LGHDT and CDR2 YNNKEL (reference sequence). V lost 4 bases and J 10 bases, leaving 11 bases between the germline ends. The CDR3 is 12 amino acids.